The rows below give T cell receptor beta chains drawn from one sample of a study of early T cells in non-severe SARS-CoV-2 infection. TCRdb independently ran MiXCR on the 5' RACE reads; one entry per CDR3 protein. Found here are over 90,000 distinct CDR3 sequences, over 10% of them singletons; the top ten hold approximately 6.4%. Source material: whole blood. These receptor sequences come from an adult who was a healthcare worker with PCR-confirmed SARS-CoV-2 infection or an uninfected control (not recorded which). Both conserved end residues are part of each CDR3. D genes are given only for firm matches. Size values are once, few and many counts, or a class for expanded clones, and some rows have none.

TRBV12-3/TRBV12-4,.,TRBJ1-1,many,TGTGCCAGCAGTCATATGGGGGGGAACACTGAAGCTTTCTTT,CASSHMGGNTEAFF
TRBV7-9,.,TRBJ1-1,few,TGTGCCAGCAGCGAACACAGGGCCATGAACACTGAAGCTTTCTTT,CASSEHRAMNTEAFF
TRBV2,.,TRBJ2-3,few,TGTGCCAGCACCTCGAAGGTCCTTAGCACAGATACGCAGTATTTT,CASTSKVLSTDTQYF
TRBV14,.,TRBJ2-6,.,TGTGCCAGCAGCCAAGCCACAGGGCCTGGGGCCAACGTCCTGACTTTC,CASSQATGPGANVLTF
TRBV12-3/TRBV12-4,.,TRBJ2-5,few,TGTGCCAGCAGGGCGGATGGGGCGGGGCAGACCCAGTACTTC,CASRADGAGQTQYF
TRBV7-8,.,TRBJ1-1,.,TGTGCCAGCAGCTTAAAAGGGGCACTGAAGCTTTTCTTT,CASSLKGALKLFF
TRBV28,.,TRBJ1-1,.,TGTGCCAGCAGTTTACTTCGCAGGTCAAGGTCTGAAGCTTTCTTT,CASSLLRRSRSEAFF
TRBV2,.,TRBJ2-1,few,TGTGCCAGTGTAGCCGGGCGCTTGGATGAGCAGTTCTTC,CASVAGRLDEQFF
TRBV5-1,.,TRBJ2-1,few,TGCGCCAGCAGCTTGGGGTCGGGAGTTCCGGTTAATGAGCAGTTCTTC,CASSLGSGVPVNEQFF
TRBV12-3/TRBV12-4,.,TRBJ1-1,many,TGTGCCAGCAGTGTCAGGGGCGCCTATTATGAAGCTTTCTTT,CASSVRGAYYEAFF
TRBV5-1,.,TRBJ2-7,few,TGCGCCAGCAAGGAGTCCCACACTTTCGAGCAGTACTTC,CASKESHTFEQYF
TRBV4-1,TRBD2,TRBJ2-1,many,TGCGCCAGCAGCCAGTTGGGACTAGCGTCCTACAATGAGCAGTTCTTC,CASSQLGLASYNEQFF
TRBV24-1,.,TRBJ2-6,many,TGTGCCACCGGGTCTCGGGATACTAGCTCTGGGGCCAACGTCCTGACTTTC,CATGSRDTSSGANVLTF
TRBV29-1,.,TRBJ1-1,few,TGCATCCAAGGGTGCGCTGAAGCTTTCTTT,CIQGCAEAFF
TRBV7-9,.,TRBJ1-2,many,TGTGCCAGCAGCTTAGAGCCCGGCGGCTATGGCTACACCTTC,CASSLEPGGYGYTF
TRBV28,.,TRBJ1-4,few,TGTGCCAGCAGTTTCGACGTCAGGGGTGAAAAACTGTTTTTT,CASSFDVRGEKLFF
TRBV28,.,TRBJ1-5,.,TGTGCCAGCAGTCCGAACAACCGGGATCCGCATTTT,CASSPNNRDPHF
TRBV2,TRBD1,TRBJ1-5,many,TGTGCCAGCAGTGTGGACAGGGGCGGCAATCAGCCCCAGCATTTT,CASSVDRGGNQPQHF
TRBV9,TRBD2,TRBJ2-3,few,TGTGCCAGCAGCGTAGTGTCTAGCGGGAGTTTAGATACGCAGTATTTT,CASSVVSSGSLDTQYF
TRBV9,.,TRBJ2-7,.,TGTGCCAGCAGCGTCGCCCCCGGGGACCTCTACGAGCAGTACTTC,CASSVAPGDLYEQYF
TRBV12-3/TRBV12-4,.,TRBJ2-1,.,TGTGCCAACAGTTTATCACTCGTACTCCGGAACTACAATGAGCAGTTCTTC,CANSLSLVLRNYNEQFF
TRBV20-1,.,TRBJ2-2,few,TGCAGTCCCAACGAGAAGGGGGCCGGGGAGCTGTTTTTT,CSPNEKGAGELFF
TRBV5-1,.,TRBJ2-3,.,TGCGCCAGCAGCTTGAGTAGGTGGGAAGGTGGCACAGATACGCAGTATTTT,CASSLSRWEGGTDTQYF
TRBV4-2,TRBD2,TRBJ2-4,few,TGTGCCAGCAGCCATGTGACTAGCGGGATGGGAGAAAACATTCAGTACTTC,CASSHVTSGMGENIQYF
TRBV28,.,TRBJ2-7,.,TGTGCCAGCAGTTTTCCAAATTCCCTTTACTACGAGCAGTACTTC,CASSFPNSLYYEQYF
TRBV15,TRBD1,TRBJ2-3,many,TGTGCCACCAGCAGAGTTCCGGGACAGAGGGGTCTGGGCACAGATACGCAGTATTTT,CATSRVPGQRGLGTDTQYF
TRBV28,.,TRBJ2-7,.,TGTGCCAGCACCGTCGTCGGCCAGAACGAGCAGTACTTC,CASTVVGQNEQYF
TRBV7-2,.,TRBJ1-2,many,TGTGCCAGCAGCTTAATGGCCGGCTACACCTTC,CASSLMAGYTF
TRBV19,.,TRBJ2-7,.,TGTGCCAGTAGTGGTCGGGGCAGCTACGAGCAGTACTTC,CASSGRGSYEQYF
TRBV7-9,.,TRBJ1-3,few,TGTGCCAGCAGCCCTGGACAACCCCACTCTGGAAACACCATATATTTT,CASSPGQPHSGNTIYF
TRBV12-3/TRBV12-4,.,TRBJ2-5,many,TGTGCCAGCAGTTTGAATGGGCTGATAGAGACCCAGTACTTC,CASSLNGLIETQYF
TRBV18,TRBD1,TRBJ2-7,few,TGTGCCAGCTCACGAACAATCCGGGACAGCGCCTACGAGCAGTACTTC,CASSRTIRDSAYEQYF
TRBV9,.,TRBJ1-6,few,TGTGCCAGCAGCGCCGGGAGTTCACCCCTCCACTTT,CASSAGSSPLHF
TRBV19,TRBD1,TRBJ1-5,.,TGTGCCAGTACCCGACAGGGAAAAAGCAATCAGCCCCAGCATTTT,CASTRQGKSNQPQHF
TRBV20-1,.,TRBJ2-4,.,TGCAGTCAGGGGGGACCCAAAAACATTCAGTACTTC,CSQGGPKNIQYF
TRBV6-2/TRBV6-3,.,TRBJ2-5,few,TGTGCCAGCAGTTACTCGAGCGGAGAGACCCAGTACTTC,CASSYSSGETQYF
TRBV11-2,TRBD1,TRBJ2-1,.,TGTGCCAGCAGCTTACTTACAGGGGGCTATGGAAATGAGCAGTTCTTC,CASSLLTGGYGNEQFF
TRBV20-1,TRBD2,TRBJ2-1,many,TGCAGTGCCAACCTAGCGGGAGTTAGTCTTGAGCAGTTCTTC,CSANLAGVSLEQFF
TRBV4-1,.,TRBJ2-3,few,TGCGCCAGCAGCCAAGGGGCATATGTGGGTGAGAGAGATACGCAGTATTTT,CASSQGAYVGERDTQYF
TRBV20-1,TRBD2,TRBJ2-4,many,TGCAGTGCCCAACCCCTAGCGGGAGAGCGGGACATTCAGTACTTC,CSAQPLAGERDIQYF
TRBV9,.,TRBJ1-2,few,TGTGCCAGCAGCGTAGATCCGGTCTCGTATGGCTACACCTTC,CASSVDPVSYGYTF
TRBV10-3,.,TRBJ1-6,few,TGTGCCATCTCCCGGGTATCGGGTACCAATTCACCCCTCCACTTT,CAISRVSGTNSPLHF
TRBV19,TRBD1,TRBJ1-4,.,TGTGCCAGTAGTATGGTCATAGGGGGCGAAGAAAAACTGTTTTTT,CASSMVIGGEEKLFF
TRBV7-8,.,TRBJ2-1,many,TGTGCCAGCAGCTTTAGGAGATGGGGGGCTTCCGATGAGCAGTTCTTC,CASSFRRWGASDEQFF
TRBV7-2,.,TRBJ1-6,few,TGTGCCAGCAGCTCGACAGCTTCACCCCTCCACTTT,CASSSTASPLHF
TRBV2,TRBD2,TRBJ2-7,.,TGTGCCAGCAGCGGAGGACTAGCGGGACACTCCTACGAGCAGTACTTC,CASSGGLAGHSYEQYF
TRBV3-1,TRBD1,TRBJ2-7,few,TGTGCCAGCAGCCACGGGACAGCCTACGAGCAGTACTTC,CASSHGTAYEQYF
TRBV6-1,.,TRBJ1-4,.,TGTGCCAGCAGTGAAAGGGGGGGCGAAAAACTGTTTTTT,CASSERGGEKLFF
TRBV12-3/TRBV12-4,.,TRBJ2-1,many,TGTGCCAGCAGTCCTTGGGATGGGAGGCCCTACAATGAGCAGTTCTTC,CASSPWDGRPYNEQFF
TRBV6-2/TRBV6-3,TRBD2,TRBJ2-1,many,TGTGCCAGCATCCTAGCGGGAGGTAACAATGAGCAGTTCTTC,CASILAGGNNEQFF
TRBV20-1,.,TRBJ1-5,.,TGCAGTGCTAGAGATCTAAGACGGGACAATCAGCCCCAGCATTTT,CSARDLRRDNQPQHF
TRBV5-1,TRBD2,TRBJ2-3,.,TGCGCCAGCAGCGCAGGGACTAGCGTGACAGATACGCAGTATTTT,CASSAGTSVTDTQYF
TRBV9,TRBD2,TRBJ2-1,.,TGTGCCAGCAGCGTAGCAGCGGGAAGTTATAACAATGAGCAGTTCTTC,CASSVAAGSYNNEQFF
TRBV9,TRBD1,TRBJ2-3,many,TGTGCCAGCAGCGTAGACAGGGGGCAGGGCACAGATACGCAGTATTTT,CASSVDRGQGTDTQYF
TRBV5-1,.,TRBJ1-1,.,TGCGCCAGCAGCCCCAGGGACCTGAACACTGAAGCTTTCTTT,CASSPRDLNTEAFF
TRBV20-1,.,TRBJ1-1,many,TGCAGTGCTAGAGATCCCGGGCGGGGTAACACTGAAGCTTTCTTT,CSARDPGRGNTEAFF
TRBV7-2,.,TRBJ2-1,many,TGTGCCAGCAGCTCCCGACAAAGCTCCTACAATGAGCAGTTCTTC,CASSSRQSSYNEQFF
TRBV7-9,TRBD2,TRBJ2-1,many,TGTGCCAGCAGCTCACCCCTAGCGGGAGTCTTCAATGAGCAGTTCTTC,CASSSPLAGVFNEQFF
TRBV6-2/TRBV6-3,.,TRBJ1-1,many,TGTGCCAGCAGTTACACCGATTGGGTCCTGGTGGCTTTCTTT,CASSYTDWVLVAFF